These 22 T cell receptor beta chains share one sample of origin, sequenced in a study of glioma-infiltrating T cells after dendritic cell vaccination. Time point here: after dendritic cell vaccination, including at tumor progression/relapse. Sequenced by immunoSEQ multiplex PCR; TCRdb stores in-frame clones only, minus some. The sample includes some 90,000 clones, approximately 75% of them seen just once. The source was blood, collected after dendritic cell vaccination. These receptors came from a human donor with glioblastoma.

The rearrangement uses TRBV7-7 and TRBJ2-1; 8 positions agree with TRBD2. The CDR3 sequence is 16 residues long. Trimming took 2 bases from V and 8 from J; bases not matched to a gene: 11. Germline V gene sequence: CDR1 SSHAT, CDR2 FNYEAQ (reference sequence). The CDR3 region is CASSLMGGGPGDEQFF. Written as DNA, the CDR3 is TGTGCCAGCAGCTTAATGGGCGGGGGGCCCGGAGATGAGCAGTTCTTC.

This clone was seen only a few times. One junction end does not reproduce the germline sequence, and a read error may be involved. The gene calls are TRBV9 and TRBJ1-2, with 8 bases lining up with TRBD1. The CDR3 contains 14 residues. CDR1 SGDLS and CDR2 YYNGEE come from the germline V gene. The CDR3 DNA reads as TGTGCCAGCAGCGCCCTAGCCGGACAGGGATTCCTAAGCTTC. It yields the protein CASSALAGQGFLSF.

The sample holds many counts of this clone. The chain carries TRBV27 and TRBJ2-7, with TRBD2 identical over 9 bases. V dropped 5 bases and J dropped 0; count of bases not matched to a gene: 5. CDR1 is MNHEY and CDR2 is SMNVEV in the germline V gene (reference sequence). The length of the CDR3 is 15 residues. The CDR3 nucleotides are TGTGCCAGCAGTCCCAGCGGGAGGTACTCCTACGAGCAGTACGTC. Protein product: CASSPSGRYSYEQYV.

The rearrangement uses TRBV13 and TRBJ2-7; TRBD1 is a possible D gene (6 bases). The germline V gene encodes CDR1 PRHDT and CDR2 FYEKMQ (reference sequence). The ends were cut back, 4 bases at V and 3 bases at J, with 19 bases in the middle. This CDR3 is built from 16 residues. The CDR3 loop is CASSSHETGLLYEQYV. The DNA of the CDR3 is TGTGCCAGCAGCTCCCACGAGACAGGCCTCCTCTACGAGCAGTACGTC.

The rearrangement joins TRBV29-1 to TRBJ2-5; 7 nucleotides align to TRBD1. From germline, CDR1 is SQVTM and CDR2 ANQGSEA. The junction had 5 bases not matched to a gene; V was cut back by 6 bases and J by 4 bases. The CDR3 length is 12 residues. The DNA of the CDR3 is TGCAGCGTCCCAAGGGGGCCAGAGACCCAGTACTTC. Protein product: CSVPRGPETQYF.

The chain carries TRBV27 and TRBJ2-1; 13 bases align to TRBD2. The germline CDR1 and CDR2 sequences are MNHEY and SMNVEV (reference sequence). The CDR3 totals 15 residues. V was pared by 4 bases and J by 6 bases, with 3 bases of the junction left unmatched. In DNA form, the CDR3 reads TGTGCCAGCAGTTCGGGACTAGCGGGACGCAATGAGCAGTTCTTC. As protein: CASSSGLAGRNEQFF.

Here the CDR3 reads CASSQTRDFQETQYF. For the CDR3, the DNA is TGTGCCAGCAGCCAGACCCGGGACTTCCAAGAGACCCAGTACTTC. V usage is TRBV4-2 and J usage is TRBJ2-5, with D perhaps TRBD2 (6 bases). Germline-derived CDR1 and CDR2 are LGHNA and YNFKEQ. The V end was cut by 3 bases, the J end by 1 base, with 12 bases between. The CDR3 covers 15 residues.

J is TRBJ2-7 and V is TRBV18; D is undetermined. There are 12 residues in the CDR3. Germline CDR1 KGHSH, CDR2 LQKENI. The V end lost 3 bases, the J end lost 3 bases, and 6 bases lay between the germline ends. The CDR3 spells CASSPQDYEQYF. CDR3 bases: TGTGCCAGCTCACCTCAGGACTACGAGCAGTACTTC.

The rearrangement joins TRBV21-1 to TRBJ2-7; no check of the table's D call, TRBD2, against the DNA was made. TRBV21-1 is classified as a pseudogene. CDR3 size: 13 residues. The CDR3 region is CARGLAGSYEQYV. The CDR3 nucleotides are TGTGCCAGAGGACTAGCGGGATCCTACGAGCAGTACGTC.

The chain's CDR3 is CASSPIDRGRQPQHF. The CDR3 DNA sequence: TGTGCCAGCAGTCCGATCGACAGGGGGCGTCAGCCCCAGCATTTT. The gene calls are TRBV27 and TRBJ1-5, with 10 positions matching TRBD1. This CDR3 region has 15 residues. V gave up 5 bases and J gave up 6 bases; unmatched junction bases: 7. CDR1 MNHEY and CDR2 SMNVEV come from the germline V gene (reference sequence).

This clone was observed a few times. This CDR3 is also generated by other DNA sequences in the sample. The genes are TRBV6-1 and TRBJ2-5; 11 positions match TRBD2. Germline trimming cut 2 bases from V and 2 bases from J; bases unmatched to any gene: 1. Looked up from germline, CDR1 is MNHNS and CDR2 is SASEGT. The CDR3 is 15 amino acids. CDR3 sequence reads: CASSELAGGQETQYF. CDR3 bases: TGTGCCAGCAGTGAATTAGCGGGGGGGCAAGAGACCCAGTACTTC.

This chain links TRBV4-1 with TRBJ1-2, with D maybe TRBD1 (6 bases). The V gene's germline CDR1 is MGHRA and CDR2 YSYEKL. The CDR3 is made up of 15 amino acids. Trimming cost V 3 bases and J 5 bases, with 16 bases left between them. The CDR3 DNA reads TGCGCCAGCAGCCAGTCCATCAGGGGAGAATATGGCTACACCTTC. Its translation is CASSQSIRGEYGYTF.

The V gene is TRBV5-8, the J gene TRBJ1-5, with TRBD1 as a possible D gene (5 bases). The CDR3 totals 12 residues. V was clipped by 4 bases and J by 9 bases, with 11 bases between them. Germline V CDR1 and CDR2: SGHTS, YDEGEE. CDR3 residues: CASSVLGGPQHF. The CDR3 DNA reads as TGTGCCAGCAGCGTCCTGGGGGGGCCCCAGCATTTT.

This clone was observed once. The CDR3: CASTKDRGNYGYTF. The DNA for the CDR3 is TGTGCCAGCACAAAAGACAGGGGGAACTATGGCTACACCTTC. The J gene is TRBJ1-2, the V gene TRBV5-6; TRBD1 matches 9 bases. Germline CDR1 is SGHDT and CDR2 is YYEEEE. CDR3 size: 14 residues. The V segment lost 6 bases and the J segment 2 bases; nucleotides outside the gene matches: 5.

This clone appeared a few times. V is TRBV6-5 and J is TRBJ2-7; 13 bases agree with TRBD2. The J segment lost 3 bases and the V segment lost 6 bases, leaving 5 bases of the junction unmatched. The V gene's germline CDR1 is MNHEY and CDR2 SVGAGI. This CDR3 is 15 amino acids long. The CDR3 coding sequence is TGTGCCAGCAGCCCGGGACTAGCGGGATACTACGAGCAGTACGTC. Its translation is CASSPGLAGYYEQYV.

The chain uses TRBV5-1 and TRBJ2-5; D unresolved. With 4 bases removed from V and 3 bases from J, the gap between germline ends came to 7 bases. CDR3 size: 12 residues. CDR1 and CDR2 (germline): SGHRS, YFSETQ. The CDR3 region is CASSPTEETQYF. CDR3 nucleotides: TGCGCCAGCAGCCCCACGGAAGAGACCCAGTACTTC.

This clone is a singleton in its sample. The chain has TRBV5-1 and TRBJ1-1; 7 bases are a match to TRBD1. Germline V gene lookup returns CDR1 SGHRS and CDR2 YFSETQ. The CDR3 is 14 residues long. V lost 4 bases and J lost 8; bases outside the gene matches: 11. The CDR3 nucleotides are TGCGCCAGCAGCCAAGAGGGACAGTTGGCCGAAGCTTTCTTT. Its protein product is CASSQEGQLAEAFF.

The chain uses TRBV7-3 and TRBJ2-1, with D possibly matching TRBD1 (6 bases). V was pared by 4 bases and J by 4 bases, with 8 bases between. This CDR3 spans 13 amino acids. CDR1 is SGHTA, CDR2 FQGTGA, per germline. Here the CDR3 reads CASSYQGYNEQFF. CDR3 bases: TGTGCCAGCAGCTATCAGGGGTACAATGAGCAGTTCTTC.

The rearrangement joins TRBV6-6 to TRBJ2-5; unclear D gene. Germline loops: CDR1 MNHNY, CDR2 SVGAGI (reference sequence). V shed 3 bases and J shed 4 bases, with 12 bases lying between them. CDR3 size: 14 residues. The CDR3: CASSYPGSGETQYF. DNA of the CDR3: TGTGCCAGCAGTTATCCGGGTTCGGGAGAGACCCAGTACTTC.

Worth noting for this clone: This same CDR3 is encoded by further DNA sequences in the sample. This chain's CDR3 is CASSIPGDSYEQYF. In nucleotides, the CDR3 is TGTGCCAGTAGTATCCCCGGGGACTCATACGAGCAGTACTTC. The rearrangement uses TRBV19 and TRBJ2-7; tentative D call: TRBD2 (6 bases). Germline-derived CDR1 and CDR2 are LNHDA and SQIVND (reference sequence). Deletions cut 3 bases from V and 4 bases from J, with 13 bases between. The CDR3 totals 14 residues.

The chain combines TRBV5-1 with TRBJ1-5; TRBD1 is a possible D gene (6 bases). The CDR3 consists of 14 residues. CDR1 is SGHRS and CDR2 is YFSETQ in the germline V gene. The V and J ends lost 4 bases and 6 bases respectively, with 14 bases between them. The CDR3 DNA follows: TGCGCCAGCAGCCCATTACAGGGTGGTCAGCCCCAGCATTTT. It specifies CASSPLQGGQPQHF.

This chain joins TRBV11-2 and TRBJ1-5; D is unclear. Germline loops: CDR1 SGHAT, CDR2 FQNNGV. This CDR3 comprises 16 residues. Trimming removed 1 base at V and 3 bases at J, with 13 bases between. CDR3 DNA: TGTGCCAGCAGCTTAGGGACGGGATGGGACAATCAGCCCCAGCATTTT. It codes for CASSLGTGWDNQPQHF.